This TCR beta chain emerged from a study of cytomegalovirus exposure and HLA in healthy donors. This CDR3 has 16 residues. The V gene's germline CDR1 is MDHEN and CDR2 SYDVKM. V lost 6 bases to trimming and J lost 7 bases, with 24 bases between them. PCR primers comprised 60 Vbeta and 13 Jbeta primers. Profiled with immunoSEQ multiplex PCR; TCRdb holds only in-frame clones, not every one. The table shows around 170,000 clones, with about 80% occurring only once. Sequences were obtained from PBMCs. V is TRBV28 and J is TRBJ1-2; tentative D call: TRBD1 (5 bases). The receptor was isolated from a man between 35 and 55 years old in good health and CMV-seronegative. The CDR3 spells CASSRNGVGFQGGYTF. The CDR3 bases are TGTGCCAGCAGCCGAAACGGAGTAGGGTTTCAGGGTGGCTACACCTTC.